This TCR beta chain comes out of a study of shared clonotypes between healthy human individuals. The assay used deep level. The method was immunoSEQ multiplex PCR; TCRdb's version includes in-frame clones alone and lacks a portion of them. The sample holds about 120,000 clones, more than 65% seen once. V dropped 4 bases and J dropped 5; count of bases not matched to a gene: 5. The CDR3 runs 14 residues. CDR1 is MGHDK and CDR2 is SYGVNS in the germline V gene. The healthy adult donors were HIV-negative and reported no recent acute infections or vaccinations. Of note for this clone: Its antigen is currently unknown.

The study, taken as a whole, reports: Represented diversity, genetic and exposure-history alike, was limited by few donors. The naive CD4 repertoires of a handful of donors were compared, and around 5.1% of clonotypes were shared.

The chain uses TRBV25-1 and TRBJ2-1; the match to TRBD2 covers 7 bases. The material sequenced was memory CD8+ T cells sorted from blood. Sample subset: CD45RO+ cells pooled with CCR7-negative TemRA cells. This clonotype was obtained from a woman under 40 in good health. CDR3 sequence (DNA): TGTGCCAGCAGTGGTGGCGGGAGTCACAATGAGCAGTTCTTC. It codes for CASSGGGSHNEQFF.